These 18 T cell receptor beta chains were sequenced from one sample in a study of blood T cell repertoires in COVID-19. Clones were read by immunoSEQ multiplex PCR, and TCRdb kept only the in-frame ones, dropping some. The sample contains 270,000 or so clones, roughly 80% of which appear only once. Sequenced sample: peripheral blood. These TCRs come from a woman between 45 and 60 years old who had recovered from COVID-19.

The J gene is TRBJ2-7, the V gene TRBV27; 10 nucleotides agree with TRBD2. J lost 5 bases, V lost 3 bases, and 7 bases had no gene match. This CDR3 is built from 15 residues. Germline loops: CDR1 MNHEY, CDR2 SMNVEV (reference sequence). DNA of the CDR3: TGTGCCAGCAGTTTTGGCTCTAGCGGGAGAGACGAGCAGTACTTC. Its translation is CASSFGSSGRDEQYF.

This clone was counted a few times. V is TRBV28 and J is TRBJ1-5; 9 bases map to TRBD1. The V segment lost 5 bases and the J segment 4 bases; nucleotides outside the gene matches: 6. The CDR3 loop spans 15 amino acids. Germline lookup yields CDR1 MDHEN and CDR2 SYDVKM. The CDR3 DNA follows: TGTGCCAGCAGTCGGGACAGGGTTGGAAATCAGCCCCAGCATTTT. Translating gives CASSRDRVGNQPQHF.

V and J are TRBV3-1 (or the pseudogene TRBV3-2) and TRBJ1-2, with 9 positions matching TRBD1. After removal of 4 bases from V and 7 bases from J, the junction contained 10 bases not matched to a gene. Germline V lookup: CDR1 LGHDT, CDR2 YNNKEL (reference sequence). The length of the CDR3 is 15 residues. In DNA form, the CDR3 reads TGTGCCAGCAGCCTAGTTACCGGACAGGGGCTTGGCTACACCTTC. It specifies CASSLVTGQGLGYTF.

The chain combines TRBV7-7 with TRBJ2-7; 13 bases map to TRBD2. Unmatched junction bases numbered 4, after V lost 5 bases and J lost 3 bases. CDR1 is SSHAT and CDR2 is FNYEAQ in the germline V gene (reference sequence). This CDR3 has 15 residues. CDR3 loop: CASSPGLAGDYEQYF. For the CDR3, the DNA is TGTGCCAGCAGCCCAGGACTAGCGGGAGACTACGAGCAGTACTTC.

This chain joins TRBV7-9 and TRBJ1-2; 8 positions match TRBD1. Per the germline V gene, CDR1 is SEHNR and CDR2 is FQNEAQ (reference sequence). V shed 5 bases, J shed 6 bases, and the junction held 8 bases outside the gene matches. The CDR3 extends over 14 amino acids. In DNA, the CDR3 is TGTGCCAGCAGCCTTAGGGGACAGGTGGATGGCTACACCTTC. This sequence encodes CASSLRGQVDGYTF.

For the CDR3, the DNA is TGTGCCAGCAGCCCAGCGACTGGCGAGCAGTTCTTC. Its translation is CASSPATGEQFF. The rearrangement uses TRBV2 and TRBJ2-1; D is unresolved. CDR3 length: 12 residues. Trimming pared 6 bases from V and 10 bases from J, leaving 13 bases between. CDR1 and CDR2 from the germline V gene are SNHLY and FYNNEI.

The rearrangement joins TRBV18 to TRBJ2-1; possible D gene TRBD2, 6 bases. Germline V gene lookup returns CDR1 KGHSH and CDR2 LQKENI. This CDR3 is 16 amino acids long. The V gene lost 6 bases and the J gene lost 2 bases, with 17 bases spanning the gap. The CDR3 spells CASSPTFGSPYNEQFF. The CDR3 nucleotides read TGTGCCAGCTCCCCGACGTTCGGGAGCCCCTACAATGAGCAGTTCTTC.

The chain recombines TRBV7-2 with TRBJ1-1; D gene unclear. The germline V gene encodes CDR1 SGHTA and CDR2 FQGNSA. Between the trimmed V and J ends, which lost 5 bases and 3 bases, there was a span of 7 bases. The CDR3 extends over 12 amino acids. In nucleotides, the CDR3 is TGTGCCAGCAGCCGAGGAGACACTGAAGCTTTCTTT. Translating gives CASSRGDTEAFF.

The chain joins TRBV7-2 to TRBJ2-7; TRBD1 aligns across 9 bases. The germline V gene has CDR1 SGHTA and CDR2 FQGNSA. The trim removed 4 bases at V and 3 bases at J, leaving 7 bases unmatched. The CDR3 is 15 residues long. CDR3 nucleotide sequence: TGTGCCAGCAGCTCCTCCGGACAGGGGCACTACGAGCAGTACTTC. This translates into CASSSSGQGHYEQYF. The entire variable domain, with the rest obtained from reference TRBV7-2 and TRBJ2-7, is as follows: GAGVSQSPSNKVTEKGKDVELRCDPISGHTALYWYRQSLGQGLEFLIYFQGNSAPDKSGLPSDRFSAERTGGSVSTLTIQRTQQEDSAVYLCASSSSGQGHYEQYFGPGTRLTVT.

V usage is TRBV9 and J usage is TRBJ2-3, with 7 nucleotides matching TRBD2. With V trimmed by 3 bases and J by 5 bases, 0 bases remained unmatched. The CDR3 is made up of 12 amino acids. Per the germline V gene, CDR1 is SGDLS and CDR2 is YYNGEE. The CDR3 region is CASSAGGDTQYF. The DNA for the CDR3 is TGTGCCAGCAGCGCGGGGGGAGATACGCAGTATTTT.

The J gene is TRBJ2-2, the V gene TRBV9, with D perhaps matching TRBD2 (5 bases). The CDR3 totals 14 residues. Germline V CDR1 and CDR2: SGDLS, YYNGEE. The V end lost 0 bases, the J end lost 7 bases, and 10 bases lay between the germline ends. This CDR3 reads CASSVGGLVGELFF. The CDR3 region has the DNA TGTGCCAGCAGCGTAGGCGGGTTGGTCGGGGAGCTGTTTTTT.

This chain joins TRBV12-3 or TRBV12-4 and TRBJ1-3; the D is unclear. This CDR3 has 13 amino acids. V shed 9 bases and J shed 0 bases, with 9 bases lying between them. CDR3 region: CASSTFSGNTIYF. The CDR3 DNA is TGTGCCAGTTCGACATTCTCTGGAAACACCATATATTTT.

The chain combines TRBV4-1 with TRBJ1-1, with 8 bases fitting TRBD1. This CDR3 spans 14 amino acids. V dropped 3 bases and J dropped 1; count of bases not matched to a gene: 1. Per the germline V gene, CDR1 is MGHRA and CDR2 is YSYEKL. The CDR3 region is CASSQTGANTEAFF. The CDR3 DNA is TGCGCCAGCAGCCAGACAGGGGCGAACACTGAAGCTTTCTTT.

Notes on this clone: A junction boundary mismatches the germline segment, possibly from a read error. This chain links TRBV11-2 with TRBJ2-1; 8 bases match TRBD2. The CDR3 is 16 amino acids. Germline CDR1 is SGHAT and CDR2 is FQNNGV. CDR3 nucleotide sequence: TGTGCCAGCAACTTAGCGGGGTTCAGCTCCTACAATGAGCAGTTCTTC. Translating it yields CASNLAGFSSYNEQFF. Together with reference TRBV11-2 and TRBJ2-1, the CDR3 gives the full variable domain: EAGVAQSPRYKIIEKRQSVAFWCNPISGHATLYWYQQILGQGPKLLIQFQNNGVVDDSQLPKDRFSAERLKGVDSTLKIQPAKLEDSAVYLCASNLAGFSSYNEQFFGPGTRLTVL.

V and J are TRBV24-1 and TRBJ1-5; 8 bases are shared with TRBD1. CDR1 and CDR2 (germline): KGHDR, SFDVKD. V lost 6 bases to trimming and J lost 1 base; unmatched junction nucleotides: 7. This CDR3 spans 16 amino acids. This chain's CDR3 is CATSPGQGGSNQPQHF. CDR3 sequence (DNA): TGTGCCACCAGTCCCGGACAGGGCGGGAGCAATCAGCCCCAGCATTTT.

The chain recombines TRBV5-3 with TRBJ2-7; tentatively, D is TRBD1 (6 bases). TRBV5-3 is an ORF, and what it does is uncertain. This CDR3 region has 17 residues. The ends were cut back, 5 bases at V and 1 base at J, with 22 bases in the middle. CDR3 DNA sequence: TGTGCCAGAAGAACCACTCACAGGGAAAAAAGGTCCTACGAGCAGTACTTC. It specifies CARRTTHREKRSYEQYF.

V usage is TRBV12-5 and J usage is TRBJ1-5; the D gene is possibly TRBD1 (5 bases). The CDR3 is 16 amino acids. The germline V and J ends were trimmed by 2 bases and 4 bases, with 15 bases remaining between them. Germline V CDR1 and CDR2: LGHNT, FRNRAP. CDR3 loop: CASGLMTWTYNQPQHF. The CDR3 bases are TGTGCTAGTGGTTTGATGACCTGGACATATAATCAGCCCCAGCATTTT.

The chain joins TRBV4-3 to TRBJ2-5, with 12 bases identical to TRBD1. The CDR3 covers 15 residues. Trimming removed 4 bases from V and 4 bases from J; junction bases left unmatched: 4. Germline loops: CDR1 LGHNA, CDR2 YSLEER. The CDR3: CASSRDRGRRETQYF. DNA for the CDR3: TGCGCCAGCAGCCGGGACAGGGGGCGCCGAGAGACCCAGTACTTC.